Below are 17 T cell receptor beta chains sequenced from a single sample in a study of T cell repertoires in cytomegalovirus infection. From the reads, TCRdb called clonotypes with MiXCR, one entry per CDR3 protein. This table has about 600,000 distinct CDR3 sequences, 24% appearing once. Sequencing was done on a sample of CD8+ T cells from PBMCs. Receptor source: a human donor in good health (CMV status not recorded). Some clones in this sample may be carry-over from other donors' samples.

This clonotype was recorded many times. The V gene is TRBV28, the J gene TRBJ2-4, with unresolved D. The V and J ends lost 5 bases and 0 bases respectively, with 14 bases between them. Germline V CDR1 and CDR2: MDHEN, SYDVKM. The CDR3 consists of 16 residues. The CDR3 DNA follows: TGTGCCAGCAGTGAACGGATTATTCTAGCCAAAAACATTCAGTACTTC. This gives the protein CASSERIILAKNIQYF.

This clonotype was seen only a few times. V gene TRBV29-1 combines with J gene TRBJ1-1, with D maybe TRBD1 (6 bases). CDR1 and CDR2 (germline): SQVTM, ANQGSEA. This CDR3 spans 14 amino acids. The V end lost 7 bases, the J end lost 4 bases, and 19 bases lay between the germline ends. The CDR3, as DNA: TGCAGCGGGGGAGGTGGGGGCTGGGGCACTGAAGCTTTCTTT. The encoded protein is CSGGGGGWGTEAFF.

This clonotype has ten or more counts. The V call is TRBV7-9, the J call TRBJ1-1; D is unclear. The CDR3 runs 11 residues. Germline V gene lookup returns CDR1 SEHNR and CDR2 FQNEAQ (reference sequence). The V gene lost 5 bases and the J gene lost 3 bases, with 4 bases spanning the gap. DNA of the CDR3: TGTGCCAGCAGCCCGGACACTGAAGCTTTCTTT. The encoded protein is CASSPDTEAFF. Full variable domain (remainder filled in from reference TRBV7-9 and TRBJ1-1): DTGVSQNPRHKITKRGQNVTFRCDPISEHNRLYWYRQTLGQGPEFLTYFQNEAQLEKSRLLSDRFSAERPKGSFSTLEIQRTEQGDSAMYLCASSPDTEAFFGQGTRLTVV.

This clonotype was seen a few times. The J gene is TRBJ2-2, the V gene TRBV20-1, with 12 nucleotides matching TRBD1. This CDR3 has 15 residues. V gave up 0 bases and J gave up 6 bases; unmatched junction bases: 2. The germline gives CDR1 DFQATT, CDR2 SNEGSKA (reference sequence). The CDR3 is CSARDWDRGPGELFF. The CDR3 nucleotides are TGCAGTGCTAGAGATTGGGACAGGGGGCCCGGGGAGCTGTTTTTT.

V usage is TRBV6-2 or TRBV6-3 and J usage is TRBJ1-6; TRBD1 might be the D (6 bases). V was pared by 0 bases and J by 9 bases, with 15 bases between. Germline lookup yields CDR1 MNHEY and CDR2 SVGEGT. The CDR3 has 16 amino acids. CDR3 bases: TGTGCCAGCAGTTACTCCTCCGACAGGCGGGGTTCACCCCTCCACTTT. Protein product: CASSYSSDRRGSPLHF.

This clonotype was detected ten times or more. The chain combines TRBV7-8 with TRBJ2-1, with 8 bases aligning to TRBD1. The CDR3 runs 15 residues. CDR1 is SGHVS, CDR2 FQNEAQ, per germline. V shed 1 base, J shed 4 bases, and the junction held 3 bases outside the gene matches. In nucleotides, the CDR3 is TGTGCCAGCAGCTTAGATCGGGACAGGTACAATGAGCAGTTCTTC. Protein product: CASSLDRDRYNEQFF.

This clonotype was found a few times. The gene calls are TRBV18 and TRBJ2-5; D remains ambiguous. The CDR3 is made up of 12 amino acids. CDR1 is KGHSH and CDR2 is LQKENI in the germline V gene. Trimming took off 3 bases at V and 3 bases at J, with 5 bases between the two ends. The CDR3 DNA sequence: TGTGCCAGCTCACCGCCGAAAGAGACCCAGTACTTC. Translating it yields CASSPPKETQYF.

In its sample, this clonotype was seen a few times. The rearrangement joins TRBV29-1 to TRBJ1-1; 8 bases align to TRBD1. From germline, CDR1 is SQVTM and CDR2 ANQGSEA. The ends lost 6 bases at V and 5 bases at J; junction bases unmatched: 5. The CDR3 runs 12 residues. Here the CDR3 DNA reads TGCAGCGTCTGGACAGGGTGGACTGAAGCTTTCTTT. This codes for CSVWTGWTEAFF.

The CDR3 sequence is CASSEALLSETYEQYV. CDR3 DNA sequence: TGTGCCAGCAGTGAAGCGCTTCTAAGCGAGACCTACGAGCAGTACGTC. V usage is TRBV2 and J usage is TRBJ2-7; D not resolved. Germline V gene sequence: CDR1 SNHLY, CDR2 FYNNEI. Trimming took off 0 bases at V and 2 bases at J, with 14 bases between the two ends. The length of the CDR3 is 16 residues.

This clonotype was seen at least ten times. The chain joins TRBV2 to TRBJ2-1; TRBD2 aligns across 11 bases. The V gene's germline CDR1 is SNHLY and CDR2 FYNNEI. The CDR3 spans 17 residues. Losses at the gene ends were 11 bases for V and 0 bases for J; bases not matched to a gene: 12. CDR3 amino acids: CAVARTSGFSSYNEQFF. The CDR3, as DNA: TGTGCCGTCGCCCGGACTAGCGGGTTCTCCTCCTACAATGAGCAGTTCTTC.

This clonotype came up a few times. The rearrangement uses TRBV20-1 and TRBJ2-1; the match to TRBD2 covers 8 bases. This CDR3 has 15 amino acids. The germline CDR1 and CDR2 sequences are DFQATT and SNEGSKA (reference sequence). The V segment lost 0 bases and the J segment 4 bases; nucleotides outside the gene matches: 5. The CDR3 region is CSARDRAGVYNEQFF. The CDR3 DNA is TGCAGTGCTAGAGATCGAGCGGGGGTTTACAATGAGCAGTTCTTC.

The CDR3 DNA follows: TGCAGCGTTGTTAGAGAGGATGGCTACACCTTC. It codes for CSVVREDGYTF. V is TRBV29-1 and J is TRBJ1-2; D unclear. CDR3 length: 11 residues. Trimming shortened V by 4 bases and J by 6 bases, and 9 bases separated the two germline ends. Germline CDR1 reads SQVTM; CDR2 reads ANQGSEA. Complete variable domain (other parts from reference TRBV29-1 and TRBJ1-2): SAVISQKPSRDICQRGTSLTIQCQVDSQVTMMFWYRQQPGQSLTLIATANQGSEATYESGFVIDKFPISRPNLTFSTLTVSNMSPEDSSIYLCSVVREDGYTFGSGTRLTVV.

The chain is built from TRBV24-1 and TRBJ2-1; 7 positions agree with TRBD2. The V gene's germline CDR1 is KGHDR and CDR2 SFDVKD. This CDR3 has 13 residues. V was clipped by 7 bases and J by 7 bases; unmatched bases: 6. CDR3: CATRGWEGNEQFF. CDR3 bases: TGTGCCACCAGGGGCTGGGAGGGAAATGAGCAGTTCTTC.

The chain employs TRBV29-1 and TRBJ2-1; the D is unclear. Deletions cut 4 bases from V and 0 bases from J, with 7 bases between. Germline loops: CDR1 SQVTM, CDR2 ANQGSEA. The CDR3 has 13 residues. The CDR3 nucleotides are TGCAGCGTTGCCGGTAGCTCCTACAATGAGCAGTTCTTC. Amino acid sequence: CSVAGSSYNEQFF.

The chain uses TRBV5-6 and TRBJ2-1; 7 positions agree with TRBD1. Germline CDR1 SGHDT, CDR2 YYEEEE. The CDR3 sequence is 18 residues long. With V trimmed by 6 bases and J by 0 bases, 15 bases remained unmatched. The CDR3 reads CASIDRVLPKSSYNEQFF. Written as DNA, the CDR3 is TGTGCCAGCATCGACAGGGTTTTGCCCAAAAGCTCCTACAATGAGCAGTTCTTC.

The chain joins TRBV14 to TRBJ1-1, with 8 bases aligning to TRBD1. The CDR3 has 15 amino acids. V lost 5 bases, J lost 6 bases, and 11 bases stayed unmatched. Per the germline V gene, CDR1 is SGHDN and CDR2 is FVKESK. CDR3 residues: CASSSTGGVKAEAFF. The DNA for the CDR3 is TGTGCCAGCAGCTCAACAGGGGGGGTGAAGGCTGAAGCTTTCTTT.

This clonotype was observed many times. The V and J genes are TRBV7-6 and TRBJ2-1; 8 positions agree with TRBD2. Germline V gene data show CDR1 as SGHVS and CDR2 as FNYEAQ. With 2 bases clipped from V and 10 bases from J, the junction kept 7 bases outside the gene matches. The CDR3 is 14 residues long. As DNA, the CDR3 is TGTGCCAGCAGCTTACCCGGGGGGGCACAGGAGCAGTTCTTC. As protein: CASSLPGGAQEQFF.